This is a list of T cell receptor beta chains from one sample in a study of cytomegalovirus exposure and HLA in healthy donors. The repertoire was sequenced with immunoSEQ multiplex PCR; TCRdb's copy has only in-frame clones and lacks some. The table records roughly 170,000 clones, about 73% of them present only once. The sample taken for sequencing was PBMCs. These receptors were taken from a woman aged 45-65 years in good health and CMV-seropositive. Each CDR3 is given with its conserved first and last residue. The D gene is left open where the match is weak. Clone sizes are given selectively: once, few, many, or a class where the clone is expanded.

J gene | clone size | V gene | D gene | CDR3 protein | CDR3 DNA
TRBJ2-3 | once | TRBV5-1 | TRBD2 | CASGPSGGASTDTQYF | TGCGCCAGCGGACCTAGCGGGGGAGCTAGCACAGATACGCAGTATTTT
TRBJ2-7 | NA | TRBV21-1 | NA | CASSKRTGSWYEQYF | TGTGCCAGCAGCAAACGTACAGGGAGTTGGTACGAGCAGTACTTC
TRBJ2-1 | NA | TRBV19 | TRBD2 | CASSRGTSGEIYNEQFF | TGTGCCAGTAGTAGGGGGACTAGCGGGGAAATATACAATGAGCAGTTCTTC
TRBJ1-3 | NA | TRBV19 | NA | CASSINLKIGNTIYF | TGTGCCAGTAGTATAAACCTAAAGATTGGAAACACCATATATTTT
TRBJ1-6 | NA | TRBV2 | TRBD1 | CASSESGDSYNSPLHF | TGTGCCAGCAGTGAATCCGGGGACAGCTATAATTCACCCCTCCACTTT
TRBJ1-4 | NA | TRBV23-1 | TRBD1 | CGDRGSLFF | TGCGGGGACAGGGGCTCACTGTTTTTT
TRBJ2-4 | NA | TRBV7-9 | NA | CASSPDLKADSCRKYF | TGTGCCAGCAGCCCAGACCTCAAGGCGGACAGCTGTAGAAAGTACTTC
TRBJ1-5 | NA | TRBV9 | NA | CASSVGGGLNQPQHF | TGTGCCAGCAGCGTAGGGGGGGGCCTAAATCAGCCCCAGCATTTT
TRBJ1-2 | once | TRBV6-5 | TRBD1 | CASEGARYGYTF | TGTGCCAGCGAGGGGGCAAGGTATGGCTACACCTTC
TRBJ1-2 | few | TRBV5-1 | NA | CASSLRQDYGYTF | TGCGCCAGCAGCTTGCGTCAGGACTATGGCTACACCTTC
TRBJ2-7 | NA | TRBV4-1 | TRBD1 | CASSQDQGAFYEQYF | TGCGCCAGCAGCCAAGACCAGGGGGCTTTCTACGAGCAGTACTTC
TRBJ2-3 | NA | TRBV29-1 | TRBD2 | CSVAGGKRGGSTDTQYF | TGCAGCGTTGCGGGCGGAAAGCGCGGGGGGAGCACAGATACGCAGTATTTT
TRBJ1-5 | NA | TRBV7-8 | NA | CASSFQDNQPQHF | TGTGCCAGCAGCTTCCAGGACAATCAGCCCCAGCATTTT
TRBJ1-6 | NA | TRBV9 | TRBD1 | CASSVRTGNSPLHF | TGTGCCAGCAGCGTAAGGACAGGGAATTCACCCCTCCACTTT
TRBJ1-6 | NA | TRBV9 | TRBD1 | CASSVAGQGRALHF | TGTGCCAGCAGCGTAGCCGGACAGGGTAGGGCCCTCCACTTT
TRBJ2-2 | NA | TRBV5-1 | NA | CASSLTGTGELFF | TGCGCCAGCAGCTTAACAGGGACCGGGGAGCTGTTTTTT
TRBJ1-1 | NA | TRBV6-1 | NA | CASRAIPGFEAFF | TGTGCCAGCAGAGCAATTCCGGGGTTCGAAGCTTTCTTT
TRBJ1-1 | NA | TRBV4-2 | NA | CASSQYTGRLTEAFF | TGTGCCAGCAGCCAATACACAGGGAGATTAACTGAAGCTTTCTTT
TRBJ1-5 | NA | TRBV4-1 | NA | CASSQRVREYSNQPQHF | TGCGCCAGCAGCCAACGGGTGAGGGAGTATAGCAATCAGCCCCAGCATTTT
TRBJ1-1 | few | TRBV5-6 | NA | CASSLGRSIAEAFF | TGTGCCAGCAGCCTAGGAAGGTCGATTGCTGAAGCTTTCTTT
TRBJ1-4 | once | TRBV5-5 | NA | CASSSSGRNEKLFF | TGTGCCAGCAGCTCCTCAGGTCGTAATGAAAAACTGTTTTTT
TRBJ1-1 | NA | TRBV5-1 | TRBD1 | CASSSTGQGSTEAFF | TGCGCCAGCAGCTCCACGGGACAGGGGTCCACTGAAGCTTTCTTT
TRBJ1-1 | few | TRBV30 | NA | CAWSILQAENTEAFF | TGTGCCTGGAGTATTTTACAGGCTGAGAACACTGAAGCTTTCTTT
TRBJ2-6 | NA | TRBV7-3 | TRBD1 | CASSLSTGAGANVLTF | TGTGCCAGCAGCCTCTCCACAGGGGCTGGGGCCAACGTCCTGACTTTC
TRBJ2-2 | NA | TRBV5-3 | NA | CARSRWAGANTGELFF | TGTGCCAGAAGCCGGTGGGCAGGCGCGAACACCGGGGAGCTGTTTTTT
TRBJ1-2 | NA | TRBV13 | NA | CASSLGRSEPSGTF | TGTGCCAGCAGCTTAGGCCGGTCAGAGCCGTCGGGGACCTTC
TRBJ2-1 | NA | TRBV10-2 | TRBD1 | CASSRQGWHEQFF | TGCGCCAGCAGTCGACAGGGATGGCATGAGCAGTTCTTC
TRBJ1-2 | NA | TRBV10-1 | TRBD1 | CASSESGQGNYGYTF | TGCGCCAGCAGTGAGTCCGGACAGGGAAACTATGGCTACACCTTC
TRBJ2-2 | NA | TRBV7-3 | NA | CASSLSGLSGAGELFF | TGTGCCAGCAGCCTCAGTGGATTGTCCGGAGCCGGGGAGCTGTTTTTT
TRBJ2-5 | once | TRBV15 | TRBD1 | CATSRDLGRGETQYF | TGTGCCACCAGCAGAGATCTAGGCAGGGGGGAGACCCAGTACTTC
TRBJ2-2 | NA | TRBV4-2 | TRBD2 | CASNGGAETGELFF | TGTGCCAGCAACGGGGGGGCCGAGACCGGGGAGCTGTTTTTT
TRBJ2-1 | NA | TRBV7-6 | TRBD2 | CASSLFSGGWNEQFF | TGTGCCAGCAGCCTCTTTAGCGGGGGGTGGAATGAGCAGTTCTTC
TRBJ2-1 | NA | TRBV7-9 | NA | CASSLRTSRNNEQFF | TGTGCCAGCAGCTTACGCACTAGCAGAAACAATGAGCAGTTCTTC
TRBJ2-7 | NA | TRBV10-1 | NA | CASSGRGFYEQYF | TGCGCCAGCAGTGGAAGAGGGTTCTACGAGCAGTACTTC
TRBJ2-3 | NA | TRBV5-4 | NA | CASSSSVDTQYF | TGTGCCAGCAGCTCTTCTGTAGATACGCAGTATTTT
TRBJ1-1 | NA | TRBV5-1 | TRBD1 | CASSGDRGNTEAFF | TGCGCCAGCAGCGGGGACAGGGGGAACACTGAAGCTTTCTTT
TRBJ2-7 | NA | TRBV6-1 | TRBD1 | CASSRGTGDSYEQYF | TGTGCCAGCAGTCGGGGGACAGGGGATTCCTACGAGCAGTACTTC
TRBJ2-7 | NA | TRBV5-1 | NA | CASSAGNYEQYF | TGCGCCAGCAGCGCCGGGAACTACGAGCAGTACTTC
TRBJ2-6 | NA | TRBV5-4 | NA | CASSFPVSGANVLTF | TGTGCCAGCAGCTTCCCAGTCTCTGGGGCCAACGTCCTGACTTTC
TRBJ1-2 | NA | TRBV4-1 | NA | CASSREGDTNYGYTF | TGCGCCAGCAGCCGCGAAGGGGATACCAACTATGGCTACACCTTC
TRBJ1-1 | NA | TRBV13 | NA | CASSLDRDEAFF | TGTGCCAGCAGCTTAGACAGGGATGAAGCTTTCTTT